This T cell receptor (beta chain) comes out of a study of cytomegalovirus exposure and HLA in healthy donors. PCR used 60 Vbeta primers and 13 Jbeta primers. Assay: immunoSEQ multiplex PCR; the TCRdb copy retains only in-frame clones and omits some. The sample gives around 130,000 clones, 80% to 85% of which show up once; over 0.9% is in the top ten. A remark on this clone: Its antigen is not known.

Per germline, CDR1 MNHEY and CDR2 SVGAGI. The CDR3 consists of 15 residues. Unmatched junction bases numbered 7, after V lost 9 bases and J lost 4 bases. General study points: A later analysis revealed that TCR association rates differed between HLA loci, peaking at DRB1 and bottoming out at HLA-C.

This chain joins TRBV6-5 and TRBJ1-4, with 11 bases lining up with TRBD1. The source is a human donor in good health. The sample was PBMCs. The CDR3 region is CARRDRGISNEKLFF. The CDR3 DNA reads TGTGCCAGGCGGGACAGGGGGATCAGTAATGAAAAACTGTTTTTT.